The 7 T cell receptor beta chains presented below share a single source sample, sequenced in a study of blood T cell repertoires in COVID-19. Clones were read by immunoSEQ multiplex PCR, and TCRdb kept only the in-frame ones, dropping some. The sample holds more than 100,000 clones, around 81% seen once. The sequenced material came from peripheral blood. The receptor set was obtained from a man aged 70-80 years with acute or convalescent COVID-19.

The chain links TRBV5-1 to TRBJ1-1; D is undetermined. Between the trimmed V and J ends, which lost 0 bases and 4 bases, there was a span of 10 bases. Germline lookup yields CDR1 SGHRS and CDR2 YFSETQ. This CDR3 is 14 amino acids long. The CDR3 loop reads CASSLGAPGTEAFF. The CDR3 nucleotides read TGCGCCAGCAGCTTGGGGGCCCCTGGCACTGAAGCTTTCTTT.

In nucleotides, the CDR3 is TGTGCCAGCAGGTCCGGGACAGGGGACTCACCCCTCCACTTT. Amino acids: CASRSGTGDSPLHF. The rearrangement links TRBV2 to TRBJ1-6; TRBD1 matches at 10 bases. Germline CDR1 reads SNHLY; CDR2 reads FYNNEI. J lost 10 bases, V lost 6 bases, and 6 bases had no gene match. The CDR3 loop spans 14 amino acids.

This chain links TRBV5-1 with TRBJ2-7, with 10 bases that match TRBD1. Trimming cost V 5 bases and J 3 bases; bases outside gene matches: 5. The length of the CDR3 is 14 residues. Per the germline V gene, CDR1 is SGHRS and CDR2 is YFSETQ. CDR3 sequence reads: CASRTDRGLYEQYF. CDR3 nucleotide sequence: TGCGCCAGCAGGACAGACAGGGGGCTCTACGAGCAGTACTTC.

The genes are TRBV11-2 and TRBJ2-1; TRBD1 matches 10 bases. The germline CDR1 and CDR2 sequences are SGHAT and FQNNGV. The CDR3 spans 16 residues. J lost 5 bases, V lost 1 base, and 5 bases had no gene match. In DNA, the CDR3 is TGTGCCAGCAGCTTAGTCGGGACAGGGGCGGACAATGAGCAGTTCTTC. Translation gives CASSLVGTGADNEQFF.

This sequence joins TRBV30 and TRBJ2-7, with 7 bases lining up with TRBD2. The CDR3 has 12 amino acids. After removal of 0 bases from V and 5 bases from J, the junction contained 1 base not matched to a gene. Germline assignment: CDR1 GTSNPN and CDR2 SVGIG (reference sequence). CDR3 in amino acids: CAWSVSGDEQYF. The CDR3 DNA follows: TGTGCCTGGAGTGTAAGCGGGGACGAGCAGTACTTC.

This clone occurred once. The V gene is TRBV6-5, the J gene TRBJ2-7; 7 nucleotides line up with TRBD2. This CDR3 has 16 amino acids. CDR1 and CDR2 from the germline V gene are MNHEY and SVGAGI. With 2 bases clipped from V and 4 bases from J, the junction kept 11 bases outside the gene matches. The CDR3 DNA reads TGTGCCAGCAGTTACGAGACCACGGCGGGGGTTTACGAGCAGTACTTC. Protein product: CASSYETTAGVYEQYF.

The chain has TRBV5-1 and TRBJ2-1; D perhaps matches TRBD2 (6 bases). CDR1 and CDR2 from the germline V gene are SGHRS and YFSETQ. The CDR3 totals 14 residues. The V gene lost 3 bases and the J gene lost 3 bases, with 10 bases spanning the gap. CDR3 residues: CASSSEGSYNEQFF. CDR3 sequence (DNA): TGCGCCAGCAGCTCGGAGGGTAGCTACAATGAGCAGTTCTTC.